The 23 T cell receptor beta chains below were found in one sample sequenced in a study of Ad26.COV2.S vaccination and SARS-CoV-2 variants. Only in-frame clones appear in the TCRdb table, and some are missing; sequencing was by immunoSEQ multiplex PCR. The sample carries 320,000 or so clones, almost 90% recorded once. Treatment specified: 15 to 20 received Ad26.COV2.S at low or high dose, single or two shots; about 5 received placebo; per-sample allocation not given. The samples date from day 63 after the first vaccine or placebo injection. Sequencing used peripheral blood, obtained in a trial of Ad26.COV2.S vaccine versus placebo. The receptors stem from a person aged 18-65 years who received the Ad26.COV2.S COVID-19 vaccine or a placebo.

The chain uses TRBV18 and TRBJ2-3; TRBD1 matches 8 bases. The CDR3 consists of 17 residues. The junction had 11 bases not matched to a gene; V was cut back by 6 bases and J by 0 bases. The germline gives CDR1 KGHSH, CDR2 LQKENI. CDR3 in amino acids: CASSGQGWQSSTDTQYF. In DNA, the CDR3 is TGTGCCAGCTCCGGACAGGGATGGCAATCTAGCACAGATACGCAGTATTTT.

This clone was recorded once. The gene calls are TRBV30 and TRBJ1-1; TRBD1 aligns across 8 bases. CDR1 and CDR2 from the germline V gene are GTSNPN and SVGIG (reference sequence). This CDR3 has 13 amino acids. V shed 2 bases and J 9 bases; nucleotides not matched to a gene: 8. The CDR3, as DNA: TGTGCCTGGAGTCCAGGGACAGGAGTAAAAGCTTTCTTT. Protein product: CAWSPGTGVKAFF.

The rearrangement links TRBV7-3 to TRBJ2-1, with 9 nucleotides matching TRBD2. The trim removed 2 bases at V and 5 bases at J, leaving 4 bases unmatched. The CDR3 spans 15 residues. Germline CDR1 SGHTA, CDR2 FQGTGA. Here the CDR3 DNA reads TGTGCCAGCAGCTTAGCGGGAGGGACAAACAATGAGCAGTTCTTC. Its protein product is CASSLAGGTNNEQFF. Variable domain in full (rest from reference TRBV7-3 and TRBJ2-1): GAGVSQTPSNKVTEKGKYVELRCDPISGHTALYWYRQSLGQGPEFLIYFQGTGAADDSGLPNDRFFAVRPEGSVSTLKIQRTERGDSAVYLCASSLAGGTNNEQFFGPGTRLTVL.

The chain combines TRBV29-1 with TRBJ2-7, with D tentatively TRBD1 (5 bases). Germline values: CDR1 SQVTM, CDR2 ANQGSEA. With 0 bases removed from V and 1 base from J, the gap between germline ends came to 19 bases. The CDR3 runs to 17 residues. CDR3 region: CSVEDPTLGQGSYEQYF. CDR3 nucleotide sequence: TGCAGCGTTGAAGACCCCACACTGGGGCAGGGATCCTACGAGCAGTACTTC.

The J gene is TRBJ1-4, the V gene TRBV18, with D tentatively TRBD1 (6 bases). There are 15 residues in the CDR3. CDR1 KGHSH and CDR2 LQKENI come from the germline V gene. The V end lost 6 bases, the J end lost 8 bases, and 19 bases lay between the germline ends. The CDR3 region has the DNA TGTGCCAGCTCCCCCTACAGGGAAGCATGGGAAAAACTGTTTTTT. Its translation: CASSPYREAWEKLFF.

V gene TRBV19 combines with J gene TRBJ2-2; TRBD1 matches at 9 bases. V shed 5 bases and J 13 bases; nucleotides not matched to a gene: 11. This CDR3 contains 14 residues. The germline CDR1 and CDR2 sequences are LNHDA and SQIVND (reference sequence). The CDR3 sequence: CASSAGTGIWRLFF. CDR3 in DNA: TGTGCCAGTAGTGCCGGGACAGGGATATGGCGGCTGTTTTTT.

The chain has TRBV6-5 and TRBJ1-1; no clear D gene. V was trimmed by 5 bases and J by 8 bases, leaving 21 bases between them. The CDR3 consists of 15 residues. CDR1 and CDR2 from the germline V gene are MNHEY and SVGAGI. CDR3 residues: CASSTRVWAAQEAFF. The CDR3 bases are TGTGCCAGCAGTACCCGTGTTTGGGCAGCCCAAGAAGCTTTCTTT.

The chain joins TRBV6-6 to TRBJ2-7; D remains ambiguous. Trimming cost V 5 bases and J 3 bases, with 11 bases left between them. The CDR3 runs 13 residues. Germline values: CDR1 MNHNY, CDR2 SVGAGI (reference sequence). The CDR3 DNA is TGTGCCAGCAGTCGGGCCAGCAACTACGAGCAGTACTTC. Amino acid sequence: CASSRASNYEQYF.

This chain uses TRBV6-5 with TRBJ1-4; a weak D match, TRBD1 (6 bases). V was clipped by 7 bases and J by 8 bases, with 17 bases between them. The CDR3 spans 14 residues. Germline V gene lookup returns CDR1 MNHEY and CDR2 SVGAGI. CDR3 in amino acids: CASNPGGGTEKLFF. CDR3 nucleotides: TGTGCCAGCAACCCTGGAGGGGGTACGGAAAAACTGTTTTTT.

The V and J genes are TRBV18 and TRBJ1-4, with D perhaps TRBD1 (5 bases). This CDR3 comprises 15 residues. The V gene lost 3 bases and the J gene lost 7 bases, with 15 bases spanning the gap. CDR1 KGHSH and CDR2 LQKENI come from the germline V gene. In nucleotides, the CDR3 is TGTGCCAGCTCACCTCGGCAGGGTGAGGCTGAAAAACTGTTTTTT. Amino acids: CASSPRQGEAEKLFF.

The chain joins TRBV5-8 to TRBJ2-7, with a weak D call TRBD2 (5 bases). Germline values: CDR1 SGHTS, CDR2 YDEGEE. Between the trimmed V and J ends, which lost 2 bases and 4 bases, there was a span of 10 bases. The CDR3 contains 13 residues. CDR3 residues: CASSLRRGYEQYV. CDR3 coding DNA: TGTGCCAGCAGCTTACGTCGGGGATACGAGCAGTACGTC.

This CDR3 is CASSLPISTDTQYF. CDR3 bases: TGTGCCAGCAGCTTACCTATTAGCACAGATACGCAGTATTTT. The chain uses TRBV5-4 and TRBJ2-3, with D uncertain. This CDR3 comprises 14 residues. Germline values: CDR1 SGHNT, CDR2 YYREEE (reference sequence). The V end was cut by 2 bases, the J end by 0 bases, with 7 bases between. Combining the CDR3 with reference TRBV5-4 and TRBJ2-3 gives the whole variable domain ETGVTQSPTHLIKTRGQQVTLRCSSQSGHNTVSWYQQALGQGPQFIFQYYREEENGRGNFPPRFSGLQFPNYSSELNVNALELDDSALYLCASSLPISTDTQYFGPGTRLTVL.

V usage is TRBV7-9 and J usage is TRBJ2-7; possibly TRBD2 for D (6 bases). Looked up from germline, CDR1 is SEHNR and CDR2 is FQNEAQ (reference sequence). This CDR3 region has 16 residues. Trimming took off 1 base at V and 0 bases at J, with 13 bases between the two ends. CDR3 in DNA: TGTGCCAGCAGCTTAGATGACCGGGGGTTCTCCTACGAGCAGTACTTC. It translates to CASSLDDRGFSYEQYF.

V and J are TRBV6-5 and TRBJ2-1, with D possibly being TRBD1 (5 bases). CDR1 is MNHEY, CDR2 SVGAGI, per germline. The V end lost 0 bases, the J end lost 7 bases, and 13 bases lay between the germline ends. The CDR3 loop spans 15 amino acids. DNA for the CDR3: TGTGCCAGCAGTTACTCGAGACAGATGACTAATGAGCAGTTCTTC. Encoded protein: CASSYSRQMTNEQFF.

This chain links TRBV6-6 with TRBJ1-1; D is undetermined. V was trimmed by 6 bases and J by 3 bases, leaving 14 bases between them. Germline values: CDR1 MNHNY, CDR2 SVGAGI (reference sequence). CDR3 length equals 14 residues. The CDR3 region has the DNA TGTGCCAGCAGATCTTCAGTTAGGGACACTGAAGCTTTCTTT. It specifies CASRSSVRDTEAFF.

This chain connects TRBV25-1 to TRBJ1-1, with D possibly TRBD1 on 6 matching bases. V was trimmed by 6 bases and J by 10 bases, leaving 21 bases between them. The germline CDR1 and CDR2 sequences are MGHDK and SYGVNS. The CDR3 length is 14 residues. The CDR3: CASRQSPTGGRAFF. The CDR3 DNA sequence: TGTGCCAGCAGACAAAGCCCTACCGGGGGGCGAGCTTTCTTT.

The gene calls are TRBV6-6 and TRBJ1-5, with TRBD1 as a possible D gene (6 bases). Germline-derived CDR1 and CDR2 are MNHNY and SVGAGI (reference sequence). This CDR3 has 16 amino acids. Trimming pared 6 bases from V and 2 bases from J, leaving 17 bases between. CDR3 coding DNA: TGTGCCAGCAGACGGGGGGGCGCAGGAGGCAATCAGCCCCAGCATTTT. Its translation is CASRRGGAGGNQPQHF.

This clone has a single count. The CDR3: CASSPGLGVLKPNSGNTIYF. As DNA, the CDR3 is TGCGCCAGCAGCCCGGGGCTGGGGGTTCTAAAGCCAAACTCTGGAAACACCATATATTTT. This chain links TRBV4-3 with TRBJ1-3; D is perhaps TRBD1 (5 bases). The CDR3 extends over 20 amino acids. V lost 4 bases and J lost 0, with 25 bases in between. The V gene's germline CDR1 is LGHNA and CDR2 YSLEER.

The chain uses TRBV10-3 and TRBJ1-1, with 7 bases lining up with TRBD1. The CDR3 has 13 amino acids. The germline gives CDR1 ENHRY, CDR2 SYGVKD. Unmatched junction bases numbered 5, after V lost 0 bases and J lost 10 bases. CDR3 in DNA: TGTGCCATCAGTGAGTCGGGGGACAGCCGAGCTTTCTTT. It specifies CAISESGDSRAFF.

The chain combines TRBV25-1 with TRBJ2-2, with D uncertain. The germline CDR1 and CDR2 sequences are MGHDK and SYGVNS. CDR3 size: 12 residues. Trimming took off 4 bases at V and 4 bases at J, with 4 bases between the two ends. The CDR3 DNA is TGTGCCAGCAGTGGGGGCACCGGGGAGCTGTTTTTT. This translates into CASSGGTGELFF.

This clone was observed a handful of times. The genes are TRBV11-3 and TRBJ2-3, with unresolved D. In germline, CDR1 is SGHNT, CDR2 YENEEA. This CDR3 spans 15 amino acids. Trimming stripped 4 bases from V and 2 bases from J, with 13 bases between. Here the CDR3 DNA reads TGTGCCAGCAGCTCCTCGACAATCCCCACAGATACGCAGTATTTT. This gives the protein CASSSSTIPTDTQYF.

The J gene is TRBJ2-5, the V gene TRBV6-5; a possible D gene is TRBD1 (5 bases). There are 14 residues in the CDR3. Per germline, CDR1 MNHEY and CDR2 SVGAGI. Trimming pared 7 bases from V and 5 bases from J, leaving 17 bases between. CDR3 nucleotide sequence: TGTGCCAGCACCTACGGGCAGGGAAGGGAGACCCAGTACTTC. Amino acids: CASTYGQGRETQYF.

The chain links TRBV6-5 to TRBJ1-1; possibly TRBD1 for D (6 bases). Germline-derived CDR1 and CDR2 are MNHEY and SVGAGI. The CDR3 spans 15 residues. V lost 5 bases, J lost 5 bases, and 18 bases lay in between. The CDR3 DNA is TGTGCCAGCAGTATTCCGGCCGGGGGCAGAACTGAAGCTTTCTTT. Protein: CASSIPAGGRTEAFF.